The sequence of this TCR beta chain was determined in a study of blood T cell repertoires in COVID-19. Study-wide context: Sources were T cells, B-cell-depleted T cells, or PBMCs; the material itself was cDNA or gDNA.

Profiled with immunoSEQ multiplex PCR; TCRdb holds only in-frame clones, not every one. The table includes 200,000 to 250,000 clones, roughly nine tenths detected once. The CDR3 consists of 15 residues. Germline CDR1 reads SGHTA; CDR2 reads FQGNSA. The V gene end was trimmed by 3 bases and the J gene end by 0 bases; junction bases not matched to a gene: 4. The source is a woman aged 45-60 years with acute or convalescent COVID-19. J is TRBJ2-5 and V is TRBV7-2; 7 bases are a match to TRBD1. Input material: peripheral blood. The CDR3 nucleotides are TGTGCCAGCAGCTTGAGGGGGCTCTACCAAGAGACCCAGTACTTC. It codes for CASSLRGLYQETQYF.